This entry lists 7 T cell receptor beta chains sequenced from one sample in a study of blood T cell repertoires in COVID-19. TCRdb's copy holds only in-frame clones and misses some; the assay was immunoSEQ multiplex PCR. This sample has about 160,000 clones, with 70% to 90% found just once. The sequencing input was peripheral blood. The source is a man between 35 and 55 years old with acute or convalescent COVID-19.

This chain uses TRBV28 with TRBJ2-1, with D maybe TRBD2 (7 bases). Trimming took 6 bases from V and 8 from J, leaving 17 bases between them. Germline lookup yields CDR1 MDHEN and CDR2 SYDVKM. The CDR3 sequence is 14 residues long. The CDR3 loop reads CASRAEAGAYEQFF. The CDR3 DNA reads as TGTGCCAGCAGGGCTGAGGCGGGGGCATATGAGCAGTTCTTC. Based on the CDR3 plus reference TRBV28 and TRBJ2-1, the full variable domain is DVKVTQSSRYLVKRTGEKVFLECVQDMDHENMFWYRQDPGLGLRLIYFSYDVKMKEKGDIPEGYSVSREKKERFSLILESASTNQTSMYLCASRAEAGAYEQFFGPGTRLTVL.

This chain joins TRBV7-6 and TRBJ1-5; 9 positions match TRBD1. Germline values: CDR1 SGHVS, CDR2 FNYEAQ. J was trimmed by 0 bases and V by 1 base; bases with no gene match: 4. This CDR3 spans 17 amino acids. The CDR3 DNA sequence: TGTGCCAGCAGCTTAGGGAACAGGGGGCGTAGCAATCAGCCCCAGCATTTT. This codes for CASSLGNRGRSNQPQHF.

The rearrangement links TRBV2 to TRBJ2-1; 9 nucleotides align to TRBD2. Losses at the gene ends were 1 base for V and 9 bases for J; bases not matched to a gene: 7. From germline, CDR1 is SNHLY and CDR2 FYNNEI. The CDR3 has 15 residues. In DNA form, the CDR3 reads TGTGCCAGCAGTGAAGGTGCGGGGGGGCCTGGTGAGCAGTTCTTC. Amino acids: CASSEGAGGPGEQFF.

The chain links TRBV9 to TRBJ1-5; TRBD1 matches at 10 bases. The length of the CDR3 is 13 residues. Losses at the gene ends were 10 bases for V and 7 bases for J; bases not matched to a gene: 8. CDR1 SGDLS and CDR2 YYNGEE come from the germline V gene. The CDR3 DNA reads TGTGCCTCAGGGGGACAGGGGACGCAGCCCCAGCATTTT. As protein: CASGGQGTQPQHF.

J is TRBJ1-5 and V is TRBV6-5; D not certain. This CDR3 spans 14 amino acids. Germline V CDR1 and CDR2: MNHEY, SVGAGI. Trimming left V 0 bases short and J 7 bases short, with 10 bases between. The DNA for the CDR3 is TGTGCCAGCAGTTACTCGAGGTCTTGGCAGCCCCAGCATTTT. Translated: CASSYSRSWQPQHF.

The rearrangement links TRBV5-1 to TRBJ1-5; D is perhaps TRBD1 (5 bases). This CDR3 has 13 residues. Germline V gene sequence: CDR1 SGHRS, CDR2 YFSETQ. As DNA, the CDR3 is TGCCCCGAGACGGGGGATAGCAATCAGCCCCAGCATTTT. This codes for CPETGDSNQPQHF. Full variable domain (rest looked up from reference TRBV5-1 and TRBJ1-5): KAGVTQTPRYLIKTRGQQVTLSCSPISGHRSVSWYQQTPGQGLQFLFEYFSETQRNKGNFPGRFSGRQFSNSRSEMNVSTLELGDSALYLCPETGDSNQPQHFGDGTRLSIL.

This rearrangement joins TRBV28 to TRBJ1-2; D is unclear. Germline-derived CDR1 and CDR2 are MDHEN and SYDVKM. The V and J ends lost 7 bases and 5 bases respectively, with 14 bases between them. The CDR3 has 13 amino acids. This CDR3 reads CASTSESGYGYTF. The CDR3 nucleotides are TGTGCCAGCACAAGTGAAAGCGGTTATGGCTACACCTTC.